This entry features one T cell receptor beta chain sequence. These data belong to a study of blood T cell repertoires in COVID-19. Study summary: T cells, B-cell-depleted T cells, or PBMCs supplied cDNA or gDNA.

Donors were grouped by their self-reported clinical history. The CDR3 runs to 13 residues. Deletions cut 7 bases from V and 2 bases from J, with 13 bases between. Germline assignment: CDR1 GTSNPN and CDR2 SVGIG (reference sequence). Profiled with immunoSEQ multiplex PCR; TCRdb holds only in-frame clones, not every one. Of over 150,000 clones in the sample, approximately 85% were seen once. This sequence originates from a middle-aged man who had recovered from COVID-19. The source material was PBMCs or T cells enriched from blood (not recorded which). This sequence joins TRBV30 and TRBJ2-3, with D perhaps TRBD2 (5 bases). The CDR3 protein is CAFTRGNTDTQYF. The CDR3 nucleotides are TGTGCCTTTACTAGAGGGAACACAGATACGCAGTATTTT.